This entry features one T cell receptor beta chain sequence. Its antigen is not identified. The read is 3 residues too short to cover the CDR3 end, so that end is filled in from the germline J gene. Assay: immunoSEQ multiplex PCR; the TCRdb copy retains only in-frame clones and omits some. Singletons are absent from the sample, which has 30,000 to 40,000 clones. The CDR3 loop spans 15 amino acids. Germline CDR1 and CDR2: SEHNR and FQNEAQ (reference sequence). The ends were cut back, 3 bases at V and 0 bases at J, with 8 bases in the middle. These data come from a study of T cell clonality in common variable immunodeficiency. Each donor provided roughly 5 to 8 ml of heparinized whole blood. Overall study findings and caveats: Compared with healthy controls, CVID subjects showed increased TCRbeta clonality, mostly in about a third. CVID patient heterogeneity limited repertoire-clinical complication correlations. CVID subjects shared fewer TCRbeta clones than healthy controls did. Fewer deletions and N-nucleotide insertions were reportedly seen in common variable immunodeficiency TCR beta sequences.

The TCR comes from a human donor with common variable immunodeficiency. Material: peripheral blood mononuclear cells. The gene calls are TRBV7-9 and TRBJ2-2; D ambiguous. Partial CDR3 DNA: TGTGCCAGCAGCTTCACGACTCCGAACACCGGGGAG. Residues: CASSFTTPNTGE. The full CDR3 is CASSFTTPNTGELFF.